The T cell receptor (beta chain) described here comes from a study of blood T cell repertoires in COVID-19. Study at large: T cells, B-cell-depleted T cells, or PBMCs supplied cDNA or gDNA.

The count of this clone is one. This specimen includes other DNA sequences encoding the same CDR3. Those who participated ranged in age from about 18 to 89 years and resided in approximately 23 US areas. Each participant's cohort was designated according to participant-reported clinical history. Assay: immunoSEQ multiplex PCR; the TCRdb copy retains only in-frame clones and omits some. The table records about 180,000 clones, roughly 87% of them present only once. Germline V gene sequence: CDR1 SGHTA, CDR2 FQGNSA. Between the trimmed V and J ends, which lost 1 base and 2 bases, there was a span of 6 bases. The CDR3 extends over 13 amino acids.

The rearrangement links TRBV7-2 to TRBJ2-7, with a tentative D call TRBD2 (5 bases). The source of this sequence is a human donor with acute COVID-19. The donor label of this sample is uncertain. The sample was PBMCs or T cells enriched from blood (not recorded which). CDR3 sequence: CASSLETTYEQYF. The CDR3 coding sequence is TGTGCCAGCAGCTTAGAGACTACCTACGAGCAGTACTTC.